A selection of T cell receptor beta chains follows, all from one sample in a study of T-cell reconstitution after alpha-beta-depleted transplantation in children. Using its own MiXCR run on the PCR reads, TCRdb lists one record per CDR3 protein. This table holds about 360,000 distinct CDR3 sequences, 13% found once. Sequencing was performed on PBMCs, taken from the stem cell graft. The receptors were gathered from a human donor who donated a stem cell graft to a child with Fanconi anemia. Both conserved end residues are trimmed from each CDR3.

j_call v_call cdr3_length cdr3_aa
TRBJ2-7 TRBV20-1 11 SAPKYSSYEQY
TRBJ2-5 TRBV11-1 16 ASSLNRGSGGHQETQY
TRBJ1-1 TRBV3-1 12 ASSQGLTGTEAF
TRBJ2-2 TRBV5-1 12 ASGGQQITGELF
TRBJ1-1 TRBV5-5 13 ASTNHGTRNTEAF
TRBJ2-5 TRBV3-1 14 ASSQDSSSGGETQY
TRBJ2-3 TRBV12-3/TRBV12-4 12 ASSPGGNTDTQY
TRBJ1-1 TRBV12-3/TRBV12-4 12 ASTAPYQNTEAF
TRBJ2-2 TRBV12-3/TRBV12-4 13 ASSWADRNTGELF
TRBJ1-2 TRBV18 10 ASSQGFRGYT
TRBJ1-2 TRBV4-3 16 ASSQDPGTGVHHYGYT
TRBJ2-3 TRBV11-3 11 ASSIQTEDTQY
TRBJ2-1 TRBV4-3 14 ASSQDYGIAYNEQF
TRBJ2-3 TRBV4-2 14 ASSQEGGELTDTQY
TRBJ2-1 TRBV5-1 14 ASSLAGGAEVDEQF
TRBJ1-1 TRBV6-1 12 ASSDPGQEETAF
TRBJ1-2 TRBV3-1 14 ASSQFAEGTSRGYT
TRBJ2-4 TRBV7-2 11 ASRDRAKNIQY
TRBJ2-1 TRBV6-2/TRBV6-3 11 ASSYPTDNEQF
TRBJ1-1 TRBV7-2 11 ASSPPFQLHAF